This paragraph reports one T cell receptor beta chain. The sample is drawn from a study of blood T cell repertoires in COVID-19. Assay: immunoSEQ multiplex PCR; the TCRdb copy retains only in-frame clones and omits some. The sample has about 120,000 clones; about 88% are singletons. The CDR3 runs 16 residues. Germline-derived CDR1 and CDR2 are MDHEN and SYDVKM. Between the trimmed V and J ends, which lost 6 bases and 7 bases, there was a span of 19 bases. Sequencing used peripheral blood. This sequence originates from a man aged 60 to 69 with COVID-19, enrolled during active disease. The gene calls are TRBV28 and TRBJ1-6; no clear D gene. CDR3 sequence: CASSLMFPGANSPLHF. In DNA form, the CDR3 reads TGTGCCAGCAGCTTAATGTTCCCGGGAGCCAATTCACCCCTCCACTTT.